Given below is one TCR beta chain in context. Its specificity is unknown. The sample has other DNA sequences that encode this CDR3 too. This CDR3 is built from 15 residues. CDR1 is SGHRS and CDR2 is YFSETQ in the germline V gene. The V end was cut by 0 bases, the J end by 1 base, with 10 bases between. Treatment indicated: approximately 18 received Ad26.COV2.S at low or high dose, single or two shots; five or six received placebo; per-sample allocation not given. Day 63 following the first vaccine or placebo injection was when the samples were taken. A Boston donor was an adult aged 18-55 years. This entry belongs to a study of Ad26.COV2.S vaccination and SARS-CoV-2 variants. Study-wide results and limits: Spike-specific CD8+ and CD4+ T cell responses reportedly showed substantial breadth after vaccination.

Data came from immunoSEQ multiplex PCR; TCRdb stores just in-frame clones and leaves some out. The table includes about 280,000 clones, about 90% detected once. This clonotype originated in a person between 18 and 65 years old who received the Ad26.COV2.S COVID-19 vaccine or a placebo. Source: peripheral blood, taken in a trial of Ad26.COV2.S vaccine versus placebo. The V and J genes are TRBV5-1 and TRBJ1-1; D is unresolved. The CDR3 nucleotides are TGCGCCAGCAGCTTGGGAGGTCCGGGGAACACTGAAGCTTTCTTT. Its protein product is CASSLGGPGNTEAFF.